This T cell receptor beta chain is from a study of cytomegalovirus exposure and HLA in healthy donors (dated by TCRdb to the late 2010s). With respect to the entire study: According to an earlier analysis of a few hundred of the donors, some 170 million T cells yielded roughly 110 million unique TCR beta sequences and approximately 300 Gb of sequence data. The later analysis used no new phenotypic data to find candidate immune exposures, relying instead on TCR beta sequences and their occurrence across donors. A later analysis re-analyzed previously published TCR beta repertoires from roughly 600 donors and added high-resolution HLA genotyping to study TCR occurrence patterns. Among some 400 genotyped donors of the cohort, an average of roughly 240,000 unique TCR beta nucleotide sequences were sequenced per donor, roughly 18% of them non-productive. Of the roughly 400 genotyped donors, over 70% fell in the genetic ancestry cluster associated with self-reported Caucasian donors. HLA typing covered class I and class II loci at four-digit resolution. A separate validation cohort of over 95 different subjects was used in addition to the roughly 620-subject first cohort. Typing coverage varied by locus: about 620-630 donors for A, B, C, DRB1 and DQB1; about 520 for DQA1; about 600 for DPA1; approximately 490 for DPB1. The aim of the study was to test whether cataloging public T cell receptors could identify signatures of past pathogen exposure. Around 300 gigabases of sequencing data and tens of millions of unique TCR sequences were included in an early release covering over 600 HLA-typed donors. All discovery cohort repertoires had been generated using a single sequencing platform. Genome-wide SNP genotypes for about 65% of the 666 donors were used in a later genetic analysis, which treated that subset as a discovery cohort. Donor age, sex, ethnicity and CMV serostatus were collected together with the repertoire data. The study profiled the T cell repertoires of hundreds of subjects by immunosequencing and related them to cytomegalovirus serostatus. Because of strong linkage in the cohort, five DR-DQ haplotypes were treated as single units for association and clustering. High-throughput TCR immunosequencing, statistical association of individual TCRs with disease status, and machine learning were combined to predict cytomegalovirus infection status. An earlier analysis of around 640 of the donors used high-throughput TCR beta sequencing to judge whether each TCR beta V gene segment behaved as functional or pseudogenic. Findings and caveats that apply to the study as a whole: In a later analysis, the rate of TCR association differed among HLA loci, with DRB1 alleles having the most associated TCRs and HLA-C alleles having the fewest. V-gene and J-gene trimming of TCR beta chains was associated with a missense DCLRE1C variant in a later genetic analysis, and the association was replicated in an independent cohort. In a later analysis, most CMV-associated TCR beta chains were found to appear HLA-restricted, with HLA associations seemingly driven largely by CMV exposure. Strong co-occurrence of HLA alleles, especially DR and DQ, made assigning TCR associations to individual alleles difficult. A cluster of highly shared sequence variants was judged likely to be a technical artifact of the sequencing pipeline. This cohort had only TCR beta chains sequenced, and the lack of alpha or paired-chain data limited which features could be detected. Several of the top co-occurrence clusters appeared to be linked to parvovirus B19, influenza, CMV and Epstein-Barr virus, according to a later analysis. The authors suggested that the approach could potentially be generalized to other disease states and immunological phenotypes. The classifier was reported to diagnose cytomegalovirus status with high specificity and sensitivity in both the original and validation cohorts. A further reported finding was that TCR beta sequences accurately predicted the HLA-A and HLA-B alleles for most subjects in the first cohort. Broadly in line with IMGT annotations, most TCR beta V segments showed up in productive rearrangements about 87% or about 30% of the time in an earlier analysis of 587 of the donors. The earlier analysis of almost 600 of the donors excluded 15 to 20 rarely observed V segments, including chromosome 9 orphons, because counts were too low. A later analysis found that HLA-associated TCR beta chains were more clonally expanded and had lower generation probabilities than equally common non-associated chains. At a false discovery rate of 0.05, a later analysis linked under 20,000 TCR beta sequences to specific HLA alleles. Because HLA typing was missing for some donors at each locus, association tests included only the typed subset. Three of the identified cytomegalovirus-associated TCR beta chains were confirmed in vitro to be specific for cytomegalovirus antigens. Linkage disequilibrium might explain the correlated functional status among segregating V segments, but an unknown experimental factor could not be excluded. The presence/absence analyses assumed that sequencing depth was roughly uniform across donors, and that assumption may not be true. Compared with the roughly 670-donor mean, donors in an Asian-associated ancestry cluster had fewer N-insertions in productive TCRs, according to a later genetic analysis. The study gave a list of about 150 TCR beta chains associated with cytomegalovirus. Some IMGT-functional V segments, including TRBV6-2 and TRBV6-3, could not be distinguished by the 87-base-pair reads and were therefore excluded. The only immune exposure information available for the cohort was CMV serostatus. Across donors, most TCR sequences were observed very rarely, whereas some public TCRs were present in many individuals.

The cohort consisted of hundreds of healthy bone marrow donors. Cohort members were all nominally healthy when sampled, although unrecorded immune exposures were likely present. The donor tested CMV seronegative and was one of the 352 seronegative cohort members. A peripheral blood sample was collected from each donor, and TCR beta sequencing was performed on peripheral blood mononuclear cells. The Qiagen DNeasy Blood Extraction Kit was used to extract genomic DNA from the blood cell samples. Libraries were constructed by the immunoSEQ multiplex PCR assay. The multiplex PCR relied on a mix of 60 forward primers for TCR Vbeta segments and 13 reverse primers for TCR Jbeta segments. A multiplex PCR assay on genomic DNA amplified the CDR3 region of rearranged TCR beta genes. On the Illumina HiSeq System, the amplified TCR beta libraries were sequenced as 87-base-pair reads. In the original analysis: In a later analysis, about 80 million unique TCR beta chains were counted across the roughly 670 repertoires, and roughly 9.9 million of these chains were shared by at least two donors. To remove PCR and sequencing errors, raw reads were error-corrected and collapsed into unique sequences using a nearest-neighbor algorithm that merged closely related sequences. CDR3 sequences were aligned to IMGT reference sequences to assign V, D and J gene segments. For a sequence to be retained, at least a six-nucleotide match to both a V gene segment and a J gene segment was required. A rearrangement was called productive if the CDR3 had no stop codons and remained in frame with V and J, and every other rearrangement was called non-productive. Following IMGT convention, CDR3 was defined as the stretch from the second conserved V-encoded cysteine to the conserved J-encoded phenylalanine. The earlier analysis of 587 of the donors excluded sequences that lacked an unambiguous match to a single V gene segment. An earlier analysis of a few hundred of the donors called V segments functional above 56.7% productive rearrangements and segregating when the between-donor standard deviation exceeded 5%. To diagnose cytomegalovirus status from the catalog of TCR beta chain sequences, a statistical classification framework was built. In a later analysis, V and J genes were assigned by comparing TCR nucleotide sequences against IMGT/GENE-DB human TR gene sequences. The TCRdist pipeline was used in a later analysis to assign CDR3 sequences and most-parsimonious VDJ recombination scenarios. In a later analysis, each TCR beta chain was defined by its CDR3 amino acid sequence together with its V-gene family, and reads without a unique V-gene family were excluded. As a way to deal with suspected cross-contamination and a sequencing artifact, a later analysis dropped nearly 600 nucleotide sequences that were highly shared and had low generation probability. A later analysis calculated a clonal expansion index for each public chain from normalized within-repertoire ranks of inferred template counts. In a later analysis, generation probabilities were computed with a VDJ recombination model fitted to out-of-frame rearrangements, and the resulting probabilities were checked against IGoR. In a later analysis, TCR-TCR, TCR-HLA and TCR-CMV co-occurrence was scored with hypergeometric tests, and a repertoire-size bias correction was applied to TCR pairs. To estimate false discovery rates, a later analysis permuted the HLA or CMV assignments 20 times. A later analysis grouped co-occurring TCRs with DBSCAN, adding TCRdist sequence similarity when clustering within HLA-allele-positive subsets. For co-occurrence clustering, repertoires with fewer than 30,000 or more than 120,000 public chains were excluded, along with about five repertoires with anomalous nucleotide sharing. This immuneACCESS table, as held by TCRdb, lists in-frame sequences with V and J called but not all clones. Of the missing ones, under half trace to an unresolved V gene in checked studies; the others have no known cause. V, J and clone size reflect that table, while D and trimming were determined from the DNA. The sample records over 120,000 clones, around 73% of which are singletons. The top ten hold 2.5% to 3% of the sample.

Comments on this clone: Which antigen it targets is not known. Per-base quality was not reported, and no clone a single base away is much larger than it.

V has 1 base trimmed and J has 5 bases trimmed; junction bases matching no gene number 3. As encoded in the germline V gene, CDR1 is SGHRS while CDR2 is YFSETQ. The CDR3 numbers 15 residues from cysteine through phenylalanine. The entry retains the CDR3 DNA only, 45 bases that are in frame from base 1. The sequencing sample was made of PBMCs. This receptor was obtained from a female donor in good health and CMV-seronegative. In this chain, TRBV5-1 is recombined with TRBJ1-6; TRBD1 aligns with 7 central bases. In nucleotides, the sequence is TGCGCCAGCAGCTTGAAGCAGGGGGATAATTCACCCCTCCACTTT. This sequence encodes CASSLKQGDNSPLHF.